The clone carrying this T cell receptor (beta chain) was found a few times. The target antigen is unknown. The sample originates from a study of cytomegalovirus exposure and HLA in healthy donors. About the study: An earlier analysis identified approximately 110 million unique TCR beta sequences in approximately 170 million T cells. A data release that came early held roughly 90 million unique TCRs from HLA-typed donors.

The CDR3 runs to 13 residues. Germline CDR1 MNHNS, CDR2 SASEGT. Trimming left V 7 bases short and J 5 bases short, with 11 bases between. Findings and limits, study-wide: In a later analysis, HLA-associated beta chains showed higher expansion and lower generation probabilities than comparable chains. Common viral pathogens were later found to be apparently linked to several of the most significant clusters.

The PCR was carried out with 60 Vbeta primers and 13 Jbeta primers. Clones were read by immunoSEQ multiplex PCR, and TCRdb kept only the in-frame ones, dropping some. Here the sample spans approximately 220,000 clones, less than 85% being singletons. This chain connects TRBV6-1 to TRBJ1-4; D unresolved. Sequenced: PBMCs. This receptor was taken from a young man in good health and CMV-seronegative. CDR3 loop: CASTVQRNEKLFF. The CDR3, as DNA: TGTGCCAGCACCGTTCAGCGGAATGAAAAACTGTTTTTT.